The TCR beta chain under discussion was sequenced for a study of T cell repertoires in cytomegalovirus infection. Across the study: From public TCR beta signatures came an indication of both CMV infection and matching HLA type.

Findings and caveats of the study: The response measured ex vivo was dominated by TCR beta clonotypes (HLA-C-restricted and CMV-specific). The cumulative frequency of public TCR beta families identified carriers of CMV plus the relevant HLA.

Germline CDR1 is SGHTA and CDR2 is FQGNSA. V dropped 5 bases and J dropped 0 bases, with 13 bases sitting between them. The CDR3 covers 15 residues. TCRdb analysed the reads with MiXCR anew, one entry per CDR3 protein. The table shows 310,000 or so distinct CDR3 sequences, with around 9.1% occurring only once. This clonotype has a count of ten or more. The antigen is not known. The clonotype originates from a human donor in good health (CMV status not recorded). Some clones in this sample may be carry-over from other donors' samples. Material: PBMCs. The rearrangement uses TRBV7-2 and TRBJ2-5; D perhaps matches TRBD1 (5 bases). In nucleotides, the CDR3 is TGTGCCAGCAGCCCGTCAGGGCGGTACCAAGAGACCCAGTACTTC. Encoded protein: CASSPSGRYQETQYF.